Given below is one T cell receptor beta chain in context. Making the TCR beta cDNA relied on 5'RACE template switching with UMIs. TCRdb reprocessed the 5' RACE reads, with one entry per CDR3 protein and no DNA. The data show approximately 460,000 distinct CDR3 sequences, and the top ten clones hold roughly 8%. The data originate from a study of T cells expressing NK-cell markers. The CDR3 covers 13 residues. The germline V gene has CDR1 SQVTM and CDR2 ANQGSEA. The sequenced sample consisted of blood T cells: a sorted CD56 or NKG2C T cell subset, CD4+ or CD8+ T cells, or bulk PBMC T cells (not recorded which). The chain employs TRBV29-1 and TRBJ2-1. This sequence originates from a woman aged 18 to 75 in good health. This CDR3 reads CSVERTAYNEQFF.